Listed here are 16 T cell receptor beta chains from one sample, sequenced in a study of cytomegalovirus exposure and HLA in healthy donors. PCR amplification relied on 60 Vbeta primers (plus 13 Jbeta primers). The method was immunoSEQ multiplex PCR; TCRdb's version includes in-frame clones alone and lacks a portion of them. Among approximately 210,000 clones, 79% were seen once, and the ten largest hold roughly 1.4%. Sequenced sample: PBMCs. The receptor source for this set is a woman aged 45-60 years in good health and CMV-seronegative.

This clone was seen more than once but under ten times. This chain connects TRBV7-2 to TRBJ1-5; D unclear. The ends were cut back, 1 base at V and 3 bases at J, with 10 bases in the middle. Germline V gene sequence: CDR1 SGHTA, CDR2 FQGNSA. The CDR3 spans 15 residues. The CDR3 protein is CASSLGGRVNQPQHF. The DNA of the CDR3 is TGTGCCAGCAGCTTAGGAGGTAGAGTCAATCAGCCCCAGCATTTT.

CDR3 residues: CASSLTSSYEQYF. CDR3 nucleotides: TGTGCCAGCAGCTTAACGAGCTCCTACGAGCAGTACTTC. The genes are TRBV7-2 and TRBJ2-7, with unresolved D. The CDR3 runs 13 residues. V lost 2 bases, J lost 0 bases, and 5 bases lay in between. Germline CDR1 reads SGHTA; CDR2 reads FQGNSA.

The chain couples TRBV5-1 to TRBJ2-7; D unresolved. The V gene lost 4 bases and the J gene lost 3 bases, with 8 bases spanning the gap. Germline V gene lookup returns CDR1 SGHRS and CDR2 YFSETQ. This CDR3 spans 12 amino acids. The CDR3 loop is CASSLPGYEQYF. Written as DNA, the CDR3 is TGCGCCAGCAGCCTGCCCGGCTACGAGCAGTACTTC.

There are a few counts of this clone. This rearrangement joins TRBV2 to TRBJ1-1; TRBD1 might be the D (5 bases). The V gene's germline CDR1 is SNHLY and CDR2 FYNNEI. The V and J ends lost 7 bases and 6 bases respectively, with 18 bases between them. This CDR3 has 14 residues. The chain's CDR3 is CASNLLPPTAEAFF. The CDR3, as DNA: TGTGCCAGCAACTTACTGCCACCGACAGCTGAAGCTTTCTTT.

The rearrangement uses TRBV7-8 and TRBJ1-5; TRBD1 might be the D (6 bases). In germline, CDR1 is SGHVS, CDR2 FQNEAQ. Trimming took off 9 bases at V and 6 bases at J, with 12 bases between the two ends. CDR3 length equals 12 residues. CDR3 DNA: TGTGCCAGTACAGGGATCGGTCAGCCCCAGCATTTT. This translates into CASTGIGQPQHF.

This clone showed up just a few times. The chain joins TRBV5-1 to TRBJ1-4, with D tentatively TRBD1 (5 bases). The CDR3 consists of 14 residues. Per germline, CDR1 SGHRS and CDR2 YFSETQ. Trimming cost V 3 bases and J 3 bases, with 9 bases left between them. As DNA, the CDR3 is TGCGCCAGCAGCTCACTCAGGGCTAATGAAAAACTGTTTTTT. It is translated as CASSSLRANEKLFF. Full variable domain (rest looked up from reference TRBV5-1 and TRBJ1-4): KAGVTQTPRYLIKTRGQQVTLSCSPISGHRSVSWYQQTPGQGLQFLFEYFSETQRNKGNFPGRFSGRQFSNSRSEMNVSTLELGDSALYLCASSSLRANEKLFFGSGTQLSVL.

The chain joins TRBV6-6 to TRBJ2-1; 10 bases fit TRBD2. The V gene's germline CDR1 is MNHNY and CDR2 SVGAGI (reference sequence). V dropped 6 bases and J dropped 6; count of bases not matched to a gene: 2. The CDR3 totals 13 residues. DNA of the CDR3: TGTGCCAGCAGCTTAGCGGGAGGCAATGAGCAGTTCTTC. Its translation is CASSLAGGNEQFF.

In its sample, this clone was seen a few times. The chain uses TRBV28 and TRBJ2-7, with D uncertain. The germline V gene has CDR1 MDHEN and CDR2 SYDVKM. V gave up 5 bases and J gave up 4 bases, with 6 bases separating them. The CDR3 loop spans 11 amino acids. The CDR3, as DNA: TGTGCCAGCAGTGCTAATTACGAGCAGTACTTC. Its translation is CASSANYEQYF.

This clone occurred a few times. The chain uses TRBV6-6 and TRBJ1-1; D is possibly TRBD1 (6 bases). CDR1 and CDR2 (germline): MNHNY, SVGAGI (reference sequence). The CDR3 spans 14 residues. V lost 5 bases and J lost 9, with 19 bases in between. The chain's CDR3 is CASSNLNTGLQAFF. Written as DNA, the CDR3 is TGTGCCAGCAGTAACCTCAATACAGGGCTTCAAGCTTTCTTT.

In its sample, this clone was seen a few times. The V and J genes are TRBV15 and TRBJ1-2, with D unresolved. This CDR3 has 13 residues. Germline values: CDR1 LNHNV, CDR2 YYDKDF (reference sequence). Trimming took off 5 bases at V and 8 bases at J, with 15 bases between the two ends. This chain's CDR3 is CATSLPGRRGYTF. The DNA of the CDR3 is TGTGCCACCAGCTTGCCGGGTCGTCGAGGCTACACCTTC. Variable domain in full (rest from reference TRBV15 and TRBJ1-2): DAMVIQNPRYQVTQFGKPVTLSCSQTLNHNVMYWYQQKSSQAPKLLFHYYDKDFNNEADTPDNFQSRRPNTSFCFLDIRSPGLGDTAMYLCATSLPGRRGYTFGSGTRLTVV.

The V and J genes are TRBV7-2 and TRBJ1-1; 8 positions agree with TRBD1. The junction had 7 bases not matched to a gene; V was cut back by 5 bases and J by 2 bases. In germline, CDR1 is SGHTA, CDR2 FQGNSA. The CDR3 length is 15 residues. The CDR3 nucleotides read TGTGCCAGCAGCCGGAGGGGGACAGGTAACACTGAAGCTTTCTTT. Translation: CASSRRGTGNTEAFF.

This clone was found once. The chain has TRBV6-6 and TRBJ2-5, with TRBD1 as a possible D gene (5 bases). CDR1 is MNHNY and CDR2 is SVGAGI in the germline V gene (reference sequence). Trimming took off 7 bases at V and 4 bases at J, with 13 bases between the two ends. The CDR3 contains 13 residues. The CDR3 region has the DNA TGTGCCAGCACTTCGTGGGGCCGAGAGACCCAGTACTTC. Amino acid sequence: CASTSWGRETQYF.

This clone has just a few counts. The V and J genes are TRBV5-6 and TRBJ1-5; 12 bases agree with TRBD1. Trimming at V came to 4 bases and at J to 9 bases, leaving 11 bases not matched to a gene. The CDR3 spans 16 residues. From germline, CDR1 is SGHDT and CDR2 YYEEEE. CDR3 protein: CASSTGTGGGGGPQHF. Written as DNA, the CDR3 is TGTGCCAGCAGCACCGGGACAGGGGGCGGGGGGGGGCCCCAGCATTTT.

The rearrangement links TRBV5-8 to TRBJ1-5; 8 bases agree with TRBD1. Germline assignment: CDR1 SGHTS and CDR2 YDEGEE. The V gene end was trimmed by 4 bases and the J gene end by 4 bases; junction bases not matched to a gene: 7. This CDR3 is 15 amino acids long. CDR3 DNA sequence: TGTGCCAGCAGCCTTGGACAGGGCCGGAATCAGCCCCAGCATTTT. It encodes CASSLGQGRNQPQHF.

This chain uses TRBV6-1 with TRBJ1-5, with D tentatively TRBD1 (6 bases). V was shortened by 1 base and J by 7 bases, with 11 bases between the two germline ends. Looked up from germline, CDR1 is MNHNS and CDR2 is SASEGT. CDR3 size: 14 residues. In DNA, the CDR3 is TGTGCCAGCAGTGAAGTGGGGGCTCTCCAGCCCCAGCATTTT. It specifies CASSEVGALQPQHF.

This clone was seen once. This chain connects TRBV7-3 to TRBJ2-2; 15 nucleotides match TRBD2. V was clipped by 5 bases and J by 8 bases; unmatched bases: 18. Germline CDR1 and CDR2: SGHTA and FQGTGA. This CDR3 is built from 20 residues. CDR3 region: CASSPTGTSGRPVTSGELFF. CDR3 DNA sequence: TGTGCCAGCAGCCCCACCGGGACTAGCGGGAGGCCGGTGACATCTGGGGAGCTGTTTTTT.